Presented here are 26 T cell receptor beta chains from one specimen sequenced in a study of T cell responses to AZD1222 COVID-19 vaccine. TCRdb's copy holds only in-frame clones and misses some; the assay was immunoSEQ multiplex PCR. The data contain around 140,000 clones, about nine tenths of them singletons. Material: peripheral blood, obtained 28 days after the second AZD1222 dose. Receptor source: an adult who received the AZD1222 COVID-19 vaccine.

The chain recombines TRBV7-8 with TRBJ1-5; no firm D call. The V end lost 1 base, the J end lost 0 bases, and 4 bases lay between the germline ends. CDR1 SGHVS and CDR2 FQNEAQ come from the germline V gene. The CDR3 has 14 residues. CDR3 protein: CASSLEDSNQPQHF. DNA of the CDR3: TGTGCCAGCAGCTTAGAGGATAGCAATCAGCCCCAGCATTTT.

The J gene is TRBJ1-2, the V gene TRBV27, with D possibly being TRBD1 (5 bases). V was pared by 2 bases and J by 8 bases, with 12 bases between. CDR1 and CDR2 from the germline V gene are MNHEY and SMNVEV (reference sequence). The CDR3 runs 13 residues. The CDR3 DNA sequence: TGTGCCAGCAGTTTACAGGGACGGGGCGGCTACACCTTC. Protein sequence: CASSLQGRGGYTF.

The chain couples TRBV14 to TRBJ1-1; D remains ambiguous. Germline CDR1 and CDR2: SGHDN and FVKESK. V was cut by 3 bases and J by 1 base, with 6 bases left in between. This CDR3 spans 13 amino acids. CDR3 in amino acids: CASSHGGNTEAFF. DNA for the CDR3: TGTGCCAGCAGCCACGGTGGGAACACTGAAGCTTTCTTT.

As for this clone: This sample also contains other DNA sequences that code for the same CDR3. The gene calls are TRBV12-3 or TRBV12-4 and TRBJ1-2, with D perhaps matching TRBD1 (5 bases). This CDR3 has 13 amino acids. The V and J ends lost 3 bases and 3 bases respectively, with 8 bases between them. In DNA, the CDR3 is TGTGCCAGCAGTTTGGGCAGGGACTATGGCTACACCTTC. Translated, it gives CASSLGRDYGYTF.

DNA of the CDR3: TGTGCCAGCAGCTACGGGGCTACAGATACGCAGTATTTT. This codes for CASSYGATDTQYF. J is TRBJ2-3 and V is TRBV7-3; D tentatively reads TRBD1 or TRBD2 (5 bases each). V gave up 4 bases and J gave up 3 bases, with 8 bases separating them. The CDR3 is 13 amino acids. CDR1 is SGHTA, CDR2 FQGTGA, per germline.

This clone was seen only once. This chain links TRBV30 with TRBJ2-7; possibly TRBD1 for D (6 bases). CDR1 GTSNPN and CDR2 SVGIG come from the germline V gene (reference sequence). The ends were cut back, 4 bases at V and 2 bases at J, with 15 bases in the middle. The CDR3 runs to 14 residues. DNA for the CDR3: TGTGCCTGGACCTCCAGGGGCTACCCCTACGAGCAGTACTTC. This sequence encodes CAWTSRGYPYEQYF.

V gene TRBV7-9 combines with J gene TRBJ1-1; D is unresolved. CDR3 size: 13 residues. With 3 bases removed from V and 5 bases from J, the gap between germline ends came to 10 bases. CDR1 is SEHNR, CDR2 FQNEAQ, per germline (reference sequence). This CDR3 is CASSFNGETEAFF. Written as DNA, the CDR3 is TGTGCCAGCAGCTTTAATGGGGAGACTGAAGCTTTCTTT.

The gene calls are TRBV7-3 and TRBJ2-3; either TRBD1 or TRBD2 may fit D (6 bases each). This CDR3 contains 15 residues. Germline V gives CDR1 SGHTA, CDR2 FQGTGA. V lost 1 base, J lost 2 bases, and 10 bases lay in between. CDR3: CASSLRGAATDTQYF. CDR3 DNA sequence: TGTGCCAGCAGCTTAAGGGGGGCAGCCACAGATACGCAGTATTTT.

This chain joins TRBV6-5 and TRBJ2-5; a weak D match, TRBD1 (6 bases). Per germline, CDR1 MNHEY and CDR2 SVGAGI. This CDR3 region has 16 residues. With 4 bases removed from V and 3 bases from J, the gap between germline ends came to 18 bases. The CDR3 nucleotides are TGTGCCAGCAGTTGGGGGTCAGGGACACCCGAAGAGACCCAGTACTTC. Translating it yields CASSWGSGTPEETQYF.

This rearrangement joins TRBV6-2 or TRBV6-3 to TRBJ2-1; D perhaps matches TRBD1 (6 bases). Germline CDR1 reads MNHEY; CDR2 reads SVGEGT. The V end lost 7 bases, the J end lost 12 bases, and 25 bases lay between the germline ends. This CDR3 contains 15 residues. The CDR3 loop reads CASIPGPGREGGQFF. The CDR3 bases are TGTGCCAGCATCCCCGGACCGGGACGTGAAGGGGGGCAGTTCTTC.

This rearrangement joins TRBV4-1 to TRBJ2-3, with D tentatively TRBD2 (6 bases). The CDR3 sequence is 16 residues long. In germline, CDR1 is MGHRA, CDR2 YSYEKL. Trimming left V 1 base short and J 0 bases short, with 11 bases between. CDR3 sequence: CASSQGVAVSTDTQYF. The CDR3 region has the DNA TGCGCCAGCAGCCAAGGCGTAGCGGTGAGCACAGATACGCAGTATTTT.

This clone was seen only once. V and J are TRBV19 and TRBJ2-7; 10 positions agree with TRBD1. The junction had 3 bases not matched to a gene; V was cut back by 4 bases and J by 6 bases. This CDR3 is 13 amino acids long. CDR1 LNHDA and CDR2 SQIVND come from the germline V gene (reference sequence). CDR3: CASSNGQGGEQYV. CDR3 sequence (DNA): TGTGCCAGTAGTAACGGACAGGGGGGCGAGCAGTACGTC.

The chain joins TRBV5-6 to TRBJ1-2; D is ambiguous. V was clipped by 3 bases and J by 8 bases, with 11 bases between them. The CDR3 spans 12 residues. Germline V lookup: CDR1 SGHDT, CDR2 YYEEEE. The CDR3 loop is CASSWAEEGYTF. In DNA, the CDR3 is TGTGCCAGCAGCTGGGCGGAGGAGGGCTACACCTTC.

V usage is TRBV7-9 and J usage is TRBJ1-2; D gene ambiguous. Trimming removed 8 bases at V and 0 bases at J, with 13 bases between. Looked up from germline, CDR1 is SEHNR and CDR2 is FQNEAQ (reference sequence). This CDR3 has 14 residues. The CDR3, as DNA: TGTGCCAGCCTCCCTCCCCGGGCTAACTATGGCTACACCTTC. This translates into CASLPPRANYGYTF.

The chain links TRBV5-1 to TRBJ2-1; D is uncertain. Trimming removed 1 base from V and 5 bases from J, with 7 bases in between. CDR3 length: 13 amino acids. Germline values: CDR1 SGHRS, CDR2 YFSETQ. CDR3 DNA sequence: TGCGCCAGCAGCTTGACCCCTAACAATGAGCAGTTCTTC. Translated, it gives CASSLTPNNEQFF.

This clone has more than one count but fewer than ten. V usage is TRBV28 and J usage is TRBJ1-4; 7 nucleotides agree with TRBD1. The CDR3 has 15 amino acids. The junction had 10 bases not matched to a gene; V was cut back by 5 bases and J by 7 bases. Germline values: CDR1 MDHEN, CDR2 SYDVKM. The CDR3: CASSPSDRAREKLFF. In DNA, the CDR3 is TGTGCCAGCAGTCCCTCCGACAGGGCGCGTGAAAAACTGTTTTTT.

The chain recombines TRBV21-1 with TRBJ2-3; the D segment call TRBD2 is taken from the table without a DNA check. TRBV21-1 is classified as a pseudogene. This CDR3 has 16 amino acids. CDR3 in DNA: TGTGCCAGCAGCAAAGCGCTAGCGGGAGCCACAGATACGCAGTATTTT. Amino acid sequence: CASSKALAGATDTQYF.

This clone was observed a single time. CDR3 nucleotides: TGTGCCAGCTCACCTCGATGGACAGCAAACACTGAAGCTTTCTTT. Amino acid sequence: CASSPRWTANTEAFF. The chain combines TRBV18 with TRBJ1-1; weak D call: TRBD1 (6 bases). Trimming removed 3 bases at V and 2 bases at J, with 13 bases between. Germline-derived CDR1 and CDR2 are KGHSH and LQKENI. The length of the CDR3 is 15 residues.

This clone was observed once. Here the CDR3 DNA reads TGTGCCAGCAGCTTGGGAGCGGGGGGACCTTACAATGAGCAGTTCTTC. Its protein product is CASSLGAGGPYNEQFF. The chain uses TRBV7-9 and TRBJ2-1; 9 bases fit TRBD2. Losses at the gene ends were 3 bases for V and 4 bases for J; bases not matched to a gene: 7. Germline lookup yields CDR1 SEHNR and CDR2 FQNEAQ (reference sequence). This CDR3 has 16 amino acids.

The chain joins TRBV5-4 to TRBJ1-1, with 7 bases identical to TRBD1. Germline V gives CDR1 SGHNT, CDR2 YYREEE (reference sequence). The CDR3 loop spans 14 amino acids. The V gene end was trimmed by 5 bases and the J gene end by 4 bases; junction bases not matched to a gene: 8. The CDR3 region is CASSQGGETTEAFF. The DNA of the CDR3 is TGTGCCAGCAGTCAAGGGGGCGAAACCACTGAAGCTTTCTTT.

The rearrangement joins TRBV3-1 (or the pseudogene TRBV3-2) to TRBJ1-2, with TRBD1 matching over 7 bases. The CDR3 runs to 16 residues. Trimming cost V 8 bases and J 7 bases; bases outside gene matches: 19. The germline V gene encodes CDR1 LGHDT and CDR2 YNNKEL (reference sequence). The CDR3 DNA follows: TGTGCCAGCTCCAGGGCCGACAGGGTCTGGTCGAGTGGCTACACCTTC. As protein: CASSRADRVWSSGYTF.

This clone is a singleton in its sample. The chain carries TRBV5-1 and TRBJ1-1; D ambiguous. Trimming removed 5 bases from V and 3 bases from J, with 8 bases in between. In germline, CDR1 is SGHRS, CDR2 YFSETQ. This CDR3 is 12 amino acids long. The DNA for the CDR3 is TGCGCCAGCAGGGATGTGCACACTGAAGCTTTCTTT. The encoded protein is CASRDVHTEAFF.

This sequence joins TRBV6-1 and TRBJ1-3; no firm D call. CDR1 is MNHNS, CDR2 SASEGT, per germline. V was clipped by 2 bases and J by 0 bases, with 5 bases between them. CDR3 length equals 14 residues. The CDR3 sequence: CASSEPSSGNTIYF. DNA for the CDR3: TGTGCCAGCAGTGAACCAAGCTCTGGAAACACCATATATTTT.

This sequence joins TRBV6-2 or TRBV6-3 and TRBJ2-1, with 11 bases identical to TRBD2. The CDR3 covers 15 residues. Germline loops: CDR1 MNHEY, CDR2 SVGEGT. The V and J ends lost 0 bases and 9 bases, in that order; junction bases with no gene match: 4. This CDR3 reads CASSYSGTSGFEQFF. In DNA, the CDR3 is TGTGCCAGCAGTTACTCCGGGACTAGCGGATTTGAGCAGTTCTTC.

The chain is built from TRBV7-2 and TRBJ1-1; no clear D. CDR1 and CDR2 (germline): SGHTA, FQGNSA. The germline V and J ends were trimmed by 1 base and 5 bases, with 8 bases remaining between them. The CDR3 is made up of 13 amino acids. CDR3 loop: CASSLVPATEAFF. The DNA of the CDR3 is TGTGCCAGCAGCTTAGTGCCAGCTACTGAAGCTTTCTTT. The variable domain in full, completed from reference TRBV7-2 and TRBJ1-1, reads GAGVSQSPSNKVTEKGKDVELRCDPISGHTALYWYRQSLGQGLEFLIYFQGNSAPDKSGLPSDRFSAERTGGSVSTLTIQRTQQEDSAVYLCASSLVPATEAFFGQGTRLTVV.

The chain employs TRBV5-1 and TRBJ2-3; the match to TRBD2 covers 12 bases. With 0 bases clipped from V and 6 bases from J, the junction kept 8 bases outside the gene matches. This CDR3 is 17 amino acids long. The V gene's germline CDR1 is SGHRS and CDR2 YFSETQ. The CDR3 protein is CASSLARPSGGADTQYF. The CDR3 DNA follows: TGCGCCAGCAGCTTGGCCCGGCCTAGCGGGGGGGCCGATACGCAGTATTTT. The full variable domain, in which reference TRBV5-1 and TRBJ2-3 provide the parts outside the CDR3, is KAGVTQTPRYLIKTRGQQVTLSCSPISGHRSVSWYQQTPGQGLQFLFEYFSETQRNKGNFPGRFSGRQFSNSRSEMNVSTLELGDSALYLCASSLARPSGGADTQYFGPGTRLTVL.